These T cell receptor beta chains were read from a single sample in a study of vaccination and CD4 T cells after COVID-19. TCRdb processed the PCR reads anew with MiXCR; each CDR3 protein has one entry. The repertoire holds some 9,000 distinct CDR3 sequences, with about two thirds as singletons. Their specific antigens are unknown. Specimen: CD4+ T cells from blood, cultured in vitro, collected before SARS-CoV-2 vaccination. These receptors originate from a human donor who had recovered from COVID-19. Each CDR3 is given with its conserved first and last residue. A D gene is named only where the DNA matches it firmly. Size tells how often a clone was seen (once, few, many) or the class of an expanded clone, and some rows leave it out.

V,size,D,J,CDR3,DNA
TRBV7-6,-,TRBD2,TRBJ2-5,CASSLKLGLAGGETQYF,TGTGCCAGCAGCTTAAAACTCGGACTAGCGGGAGGAGAGACCCAGTACTTC
TRBV20-1,-,-,TRBJ1-6,CSARGGGGLGSPLHF,TGCAGTGCTAGGGGTGGTGGAGGACTAGGCTCACCCCTCCACTTT
TRBV9,-,-,TRBJ1-2,CASSVIWGTGYTF,TGTGCCAGCAGCGTAATTTGGGGGACGGGCTACACCTTC
TRBV7-2,-,-,TRBJ2-3,CASSFPDTQYF,TGTGCCAGCAGCTTTCCAGATACGCAGTATTTT
TRBV10-3,-,-,TRBJ2-5,CAISESGETQYF,TGTGCCATCAGTGAGTCCGGAGAGACCCAGTACTTC
TRBV7-9,few,TRBD2,TRBJ2-5,CASSKWLAAQETQYF,TGTGCCAGCAGCAAGTGGCTAGCGGCACAAGAGACCCAGTACTTC
TRBV7-2,once,-,TRBJ1-1,CASSLTPGQGFEAFF,TGTGCCAGCAGCTTAACCCCGGGGCAGGGATTTGAAGCTTTCTTT
TRBV6-1,once,TRBD2,TRBJ2-7,CASKGLAGVWSSYEQYF,TGTGCCAGCAAAGGACTAGCGGGAGTTTGGAGCTCCTACGAGCAGTACTTC
TRBV20-1,-,TRBD2,TRBJ2-2,CSARPPSGLAGAGGELFF,TGCAGTGCTAGACCCCCCTCCGGACTAGCGGGAGCTGGCGGGGAGCTGTTTTTT
TRBV6-1,few,-,TRBJ2-2,CASRLGTPSPTGELFF,TGTGCCAGCAGGTTGGGAACACCGAGCCCCACCGGGGAGCTGTTTTTT
TRBV7-3,-,TRBD2,TRBJ2-1,CASSLGTSGRANNEQFF,TGTGCCAGCAGCTTAGGCACTAGCGGGAGGGCGAATAATGAGCAGTTCTTC
TRBV2,-,TRBD2,TRBJ2-7,CASRGLAGGYEQYF,TGTGCCAGCAGAGGACTAGCGGGAGGCTACGAGCAGTACTTC
TRBV5-1,-,-,TRBJ1-6,CASSWDNYNSPLHF,TGCGCCAGCAGCTGGGACAACTATAATTCACCCCTCCACTTT
TRBV15,-,TRBD2,TRBJ2-7,CATSRIAGVNEQYF,TGTGCCACCAGCAGAATAGCGGGAGTAAACGAGCAGTACTTC
TRBV7-2,-,TRBD2,TRBJ2-1,CASSAQLAEYNEQFF,TGTGCCAGCAGCGCACAACTAGCGGAATACAATGAGCAGTTCTTC
TRBV20-1,few,TRBD1,TRBJ2-1,CSALGTGYNEQFF,TGCAGTGCTCTAGGGACAGGTTACAATGAGCAGTTCTTC
TRBV12-3/TRBV12-4,-,-,TRBJ2-7,CASSLNGYEQYF,TGTGCCAGCAGTTTAAACGGCTACGAGCAGTACTTC
TRBV6-2/TRBV6-3,-,TRBD1,TRBJ1-5,CASSRQGAGQPQHF,TGTGCCAGCAGTCGACAGGGGGCAGGTCAGCCCCAGCATTTT
TRBV20-1,-,TRBD1,TRBJ1-5,CSACQGAVSNQPQHF,TGCAGTGCCTGTCAGGGGGCAGTTTCTAATCAGCCCCAGCATTTT
TRBV7-3,few,TRBD2,TRBJ2-3,CASSLRGVGDTQYF,TGTGCCAGCAGCTTACGGGGGGTTGGAGATACGCAGTATTTT
TRBV2,-,-,TRBJ2-3,CASTQRRSTDTQYF,TGTGCCAGCACTCAGCGGAGGAGCACAGATACGCAGTATTTT
TRBV2,-,TRBD2,TRBJ2-1,CASSAASGYNEQFF,TGTGCCAGCAGTGCGGCTAGCGGGTACAATGAGCAGTTCTTC
TRBV7-2,-,-,TRBJ2-5,CASSLVGVGLETQYF,TGTGCCAGCAGCTTAGTTGGAGTGGGGCTAGAGACCCAGTACTTC
TRBV20-1,-,-,TRBJ2-1,CSADLAASSYNEQFF,TGCAGTGCCGATCTAGCAGCGAGCTCCTACAATGAGCAGTTCTTC
TRBV20-1,-,TRBD2,TRBJ2-7,CSARDLSGGTDPYEQYF,TGCAGTGCTAGAGATCTGAGCGGGGGGACGGACCCCTACGAGCAGTACTTC
TRBV2,-,-,TRBJ1-4,CASSAVLGTTGLFF,TGTGCCAGCAGTGCCGTTCTCGGGACAACTGGACTGTTTTTT
TRBV6-5,-,-,TRBJ1-1,CASSYDRPQTFF,TGTGCCAGCAGTTACGACCGTCCCCAAACTTTCTTT
TRBV20-1,-,-,TRBJ2-1,CSAPVAPVYEQFF,TGCAGTGCCCCTGTAGCGCCAGTCTATGAGCAGTTCTTC
TRBV24-1,-,TRBD2,TRBJ2-1,CATSDPGLNEQFF,TGTGCCACCAGTGACCCGGGACTAAATGAGCAGTTCTTC
TRBV20-1,few,TRBD2,TRBJ2-2,CSASGLAGGTGELFF,TGCAGTGCTAGCGGACTAGCGGGAGGCACCGGGGAGCTGTTTTTT
TRBV4-1,-,-,TRBJ2-2,CASSHIIRGARGGELFF,TGCGCCAGCAGCCATATCATCCGGGGGGCGCGAGGCGGGGAGCTGTTTTTT
TRBV20-1,-,TRBD2,TRBJ2-5,CSVLAGRSQETQYF,TGCAGTGTCTTAGCGGGACGGTCCCAAGAGACCCAGTACTTC
TRBV2,few,TRBD1,TRBJ1-3,CASSLNRGQGNTIYF,TGTGCCAGCAGCCTTAACAGGGGGCAAGGAAACACCATATATTTT
TRBV15,-,TRBD2,TRBJ2-1,CATGRGGVNEQFF,TGTGCCACCGGGCGGGGGGGCGTCAATGAGCAGTTCTTC
TRBV6-1,-,-,TRBJ1-1,CASSRGDTEAFF,TGTGCCAGCAGTAGGGGAGACACTGAAGCTTTCTTT
TRBV5-4,-,-,TRBJ2-2,CASSSTTGTGVTGELFF,TGTGCCAGCAGCTCCACCACCGGGACTGGGGTCACCGGGGAGCTGTTTTTT
TRBV5-1,once,TRBD1,TRBJ1-2,CASSRQGWNGYTF,TGCGCCAGCAGCCGACAGGGGTGGAATGGCTACACCTTC
TRBV20-1,-,-,TRBJ2-5,CSARDGGYQETQYF,TGCAGTGCTAGAGATGGAGGATACCAAGAGACCCAGTACTTC
TRBV20-1,-,TRBD1,TRBJ1-6,CSARVGGDNSPLHF,TGCAGTGCTAGAGTAGGGGGCGATAATTCACCCCTCCACTTT
TRBV6-1,-,TRBD2,TRBJ2-3,CASSELLAGAGDTQYF,TGTGCCAGCAGTGAATTACTAGCGGGAGCCGGAGATACGCAGTATTTT